Here is one T cell receptor (beta chain) with its context. This sample is drawn from a study of blood T cell repertoires in COVID-19. About the study: There were acute and convalescent COVID-19 samples, and they came from the United States, Italy and Spain. Nucleic acid was either cDNA or gDNA, and it came from T cells, B-cell-depleted T cells, or PBMCs.

V was cut by 5 bases and J by 3 bases, with 9 bases left in between. CDR3 length: 13 amino acids. The V gene's germline CDR1 is SGHAT and CDR2 FQNNGV. Methods used by the authors: Amplification of reference gene primers provided the estimated nucleated cell counts. Repertoires were generated with immunoSEQ multiplex PCR, while TCRdb's copy carries only in-frame clones and drops some. The D gene and trimming were derived from the DNA, and the V and J assignments and clone size from that table. Here the sample spans roughly 140,000 clones, approximately 85% being singletons. The V and J genes are TRBV11-2 and TRBJ2-3, with D possibly being TRBD1 (5 bases). The specimen sequenced was peripheral blood. This receptor was obtained from a man in his fifties with acute or convalescent COVID-19. The CDR3 DNA reads as TGTGCCAGCAGCAACCGACAGACAGATACGCAGTATTTT. Its protein is CASSNRQTDTQYF.